These 27 T cell receptor beta chains were all obtained from the same sample, sequenced in a study of blood T cell repertoires in COVID-19. Repertoires were generated with immunoSEQ multiplex PCR, while TCRdb's copy carries only in-frame clones and drops some. Altogether approximately 240,000 clones are present, roughly 90% being singletons, with the ten largest covering around 6%. Material for sequencing was PBMCs or T cells enriched from blood (not recorded which). All receptors come from a woman aged 25-40 years with acute COVID-19.

V gene TRBV28 combines with J gene TRBJ1-2; 7 nucleotides line up with TRBD1. There are 14 residues in the CDR3. Germline CDR1 MDHEN, CDR2 SYDVKM. The J segment lost 1 base and the V segment lost 7 bases, leaving 6 bases of the junction unmatched. The CDR3 DNA follows: TGTGCCAGCATCCAAAGACAGGGTAACTATGGCTACACCTTC. It codes for CASIQRQGNYGYTF.

The chain links TRBV5-1 to TRBJ2-1, with 9 bases fitting TRBD2. V shed 0 bases, J shed 9 bases, and the junction held 10 bases outside the gene matches. The CDR3 has 16 residues. The V gene's germline CDR1 is SGHRS and CDR2 YFSETQ. The CDR3: CASSLAATSGTGEQFF. The CDR3 region has the DNA TGCGCCAGCAGCTTGGCCGCGACTAGCGGCACGGGTGAGCAGTTCTTC.

The chain has TRBV9 and TRBJ2-1; perhaps TRBD2 as D (7 bases). Germline lookup yields CDR1 SGDLS and CDR2 YYNGEE. The CDR3 has 15 amino acids. Trimming removed 3 bases at V and 9 bases at J, with 19 bases between. In DNA, the CDR3 is TGTGCCAGCAGCGCCGTCGTGGGAGGGGGAAGTGAGCAGTTCTTC. It codes for CASSAVVGGGSEQFF.

This clone appeared once. The V and J genes are TRBV2 and TRBJ2-1; D remains unclear. Trimming took 1 base from V and 13 from J, leaving 8 bases between them. Germline CDR1 reads SNHLY; CDR2 reads FYNNEI. The CDR3 runs to 11 residues. The CDR3, as DNA: TGTGCCAGCAGTGAAGGGGCTCGTCAGTTCTTC. The encoded protein is CASSEGARQFF. Looking up the rest from reference TRBV2 and TRBJ2-1 gives the full variable domain: EPEVTQTPSHQVTQMGQEVILRCVPISNHLYFYWYRQILGQKVEFLVSFYNNEISEKSEIFDDQFSVERPDGSNFTLKIRSTKLEDSAMYFCASSEGARQFFGPGTRLTVL.

This chain joins TRBV29-1 and TRBJ2-5, with 12 positions matching TRBD2. Germline V gene lookup returns CDR1 SQVTM and CDR2 ANQGSEA. V was pared by 7 bases and J by 2 bases, with 5 bases of the junction left unmatched. This CDR3 has 14 residues. The CDR3 region is CSGGLAGTQETQYF. CDR3 nucleotides: TGCAGCGGCGGACTAGCGGGGACGCAAGAGACCCAGTACTTC.

Points on this clone: The same CDR3 also results from other DNA sequences found in this sample. The J gene is TRBJ1-2, the V gene TRBV5-6; 7 bases are a match to TRBD1. Unmatched junction bases numbered 4, after V lost 0 bases and J lost 5 bases. This CDR3 is built from 14 residues. The V gene's germline CDR1 is SGHDT and CDR2 YYEEEE. Written as DNA, the CDR3 is TGTGCCAGCAGCTTGGAGGCAGGGGGATATGGCTACACCTTC. Its protein product is CASSLEAGGYGYTF.

This clone has just one count. The chain combines TRBV7-2 with TRBJ2-3, with D possibly being TRBD2 (5 bases). The CDR3 contains 13 residues. V gave up 8 bases and J gave up 0 bases, with 9 bases separating them. Germline CDR1 reads SGHTA; CDR2 reads FQGNSA. Written as DNA, the CDR3 is TGTGCCAGCGGAAGCGGTAGCACAGATACGCAGTATTTT. It encodes CASGSGSTDTQYF.

The chain combines TRBV5-4 with TRBJ2-7; 7 nucleotides align to TRBD1. The CDR3 spans 13 residues. Per germline, CDR1 SGHNT and CDR2 YYREEE (reference sequence). V lost 5 bases to trimming and J lost 5 bases; unmatched junction nucleotides: 7. Written as DNA, the CDR3 is TGTGCCAGCAGTGACAGGGATCTAGACGAGCAGTACTTC. Translating it yields CASSDRDLDEQYF.

J is TRBJ1-4 and V is TRBV10-2; D ambiguous. The CDR3 loop spans 13 amino acids. The germline V and J ends were trimmed by 6 bases and 1 base, with 6 bases remaining between them. Germline assignment: CDR1 WSHSY and CDR2 SAAADI. CDR3 protein: CASSGGTNEKLFF. CDR3 bases: TGCGCCAGCAGCGGTGGAACTAATGAAAAACTGTTTTTT.

This sequence joins TRBV5-4 and TRBJ1-1, with D maybe TRBD1 (6 bases). Looked up from germline, CDR1 is SGHNT and CDR2 is YYREEE (reference sequence). CDR3 size: 14 residues. Trimming took 3 bases from V and 0 from J, leaving 9 bases between them. CDR3 amino acids: CASSYGQMNTEAFF. The CDR3, as DNA: TGTGCCAGCAGCTACGGACAGATGAACACTGAAGCTTTCTTT.

The V call is TRBV5-1, the J call TRBJ2-5, with a tentative D call TRBD1 (6 bases). V was cut by 0 bases and J by 5 bases, with 11 bases left in between. The CDR3 length is 14 residues. Germline loops: CDR1 SGHRS, CDR2 YFSETQ. The CDR3 is CASSLVPGEETQYF. CDR3 nucleotide sequence: TGCGCCAGCAGCTTGGTCCCAGGGGAGGAGACCCAGTACTTC.

This chain joins TRBV29-1 and TRBJ1-2, with 11 bases aligning to TRBD1. This CDR3 comprises 15 residues. CDR1 and CDR2 from the germline V gene are SQVTM and ANQGSEA. Trimming cost V 4 bases and J 6 bases; bases outside gene matches: 10. CDR3 sequence reads: CSVGTGGSMLDGYTF. The CDR3 coding sequence is TGCAGCGTTGGGACAGGGGGCAGCATGTTGGATGGCTACACCTTC. The full variable domain, its missing parts supplied by reference TRBV29-1 and TRBJ1-2, is SAVISQKPSRDICQRGTSLTIQCQVDSQVTMMFWYRQQPGQSLTLIATANQGSEATYESGFVIDKFPISRPNLTFSTLTVSNMSPEDSSIYLCSVGTGGSMLDGYTFGSGTRLTVV.

The CDR3 spells CASSYSTGNTEAFF. The CDR3 nucleotides read TGTGCCAGCAGTTACTCGACAGGGAACACTGAAGCTTTCTTT. The V and J genes are TRBV6-2 or TRBV6-3 and TRBJ1-1; the D gene is possibly TRBD1 (6 bases). Trimming stripped 0 bases from V and 1 base from J, with 6 bases between. This CDR3 is 14 amino acids long. Germline assignment: CDR1 MNHEY and CDR2 SVGEGT.

V is TRBV3-1 (or the pseudogene TRBV3-2) and J is TRBJ1-1; a weak D match, TRBD1 (5 bases). Germline V gene lookup returns CDR1 LGHDT and CDR2 YNNKEL (reference sequence). V lost 0 bases and J 1 base, leaving 15 bases between the germline ends. The length of the CDR3 is 17 residues. DNA of the CDR3: TGTGCCAGCAGCCAAGATCCCGGGGGGAACTGGAACACTGAAGCTTTCTTT. Amino acids: CASSQDPGGNWNTEAFF.

This chain connects TRBV27 to TRBJ1-1; TRBD1 matches 9 bases. After removal of 2 bases from V and 5 bases from J, the junction contained 3 bases not matched to a gene. Germline CDR1 reads MNHEY; CDR2 reads SMNVEV (reference sequence). CDR3 length equals 14 residues. CDR3 nucleotide sequence: TGTGCCAGCAGTTTAGGACAGGGGCGGACTGAAGCTTTCTTT. It is translated as CASSLGQGRTEAFF.

This chain connects TRBV19 to TRBJ2-1; possibly TRBD2 for D (6 bases). Trimming left V 10 bases short and J 0 bases short, with 19 bases between. The CDR3 is 16 residues long. Germline V lookup: CDR1 LNHDA, CDR2 SQIVND (reference sequence). For the CDR3, the DNA is TGTGCCATAGGGTCAGGAGGGCCAGCCTCCTACAATGAGCAGTTCTTC. Translating it yields CAIGSGGPASYNEQFF. Combining the CDR3 with reference TRBV19 and TRBJ2-1 gives the whole variable domain DGGITQSPKYLFRKEGQNVTLSCEQNLNHDAMYWYRQDPGQGLRLIYYSQIVNDFQKGDIAEGYSVSREKKESFPLTVTSAQKNPTAFYLCAIGSGGPASYNEQFFGPGTRLTVL.

V is TRBV4-1 and J is TRBJ1-2, with D hard to call. Germline V CDR1 and CDR2: MGHRA, YSYEKL. CDR3 length equals 15 residues. Trimming took off 0 bases at V and 0 bases at J, with 8 bases between the two ends. CDR3 sequence reads: CASSQDAGSNYGYTF. The CDR3 nucleotides read TGCGCCAGCAGCCAAGATGCGGGATCTAACTATGGCTACACCTTC.

CDR3 residues: CATRDRVTEAFF. CDR3 bases: TGCGCCACCAGGGACAGGGTAACTGAAGCTTTCTTT. The chain recombines TRBV10-2 with TRBJ1-1; the match to TRBD1 covers 9 bases. The germline gives CDR1 WSHSY, CDR2 SAAADI. The J segment lost 5 bases and the V segment lost 10 bases, leaving 5 bases of the junction unmatched. CDR3 length: 12 amino acids.

The table lists this clone with a count of one. This chain links TRBV5-4 with TRBJ1-4; D remains unclear. The CDR3 spans 15 residues. Trimming stripped 0 bases from V and 0 bases from J, with 6 bases between. Germline CDR1 SGHNT, CDR2 YYREEE (reference sequence). The CDR3 here is CASSLGGATNEKLFF. Written as DNA, the CDR3 is TGTGCCAGCAGCTTGGGAGGTGCAACTAATGAAAAACTGTTTTTT.

Only a few counts were recorded for this clone. This specimen includes other DNA sequences encoding the same CDR3. The genes are TRBV9 and TRBJ2-2; 10 bases are shared with TRBD2. V was clipped by 3 bases and J by 0 bases; unmatched bases: 2. CDR3 size: 16 residues. Per germline, CDR1 SGDLS and CDR2 YYNGEE. The CDR3 protein is CASSGGTSANTGELFF. CDR3 bases: TGTGCCAGCAGCGGCGGGACTAGCGCGAACACCGGGGAGCTGTTTTTT.

This clone was seen once. The chain uses TRBV9 and TRBJ2-1; 7 bases are a match to TRBD2. This CDR3 has 13 amino acids. V was pared by 4 bases and J by 10 bases, with 8 bases of the junction left unmatched. Germline V gene lookup returns CDR1 SGDLS and CDR2 YYNGEE. The CDR3, as DNA: TGTGCCAGCAGCCTTCAGGGAGGGCGGGAGCAGTTCTTC. Protein product: CASSLQGGREQFF.

V and J are TRBV3-1 (or the pseudogene TRBV3-2) and TRBJ2-1; 9 nucleotides match TRBD2. Germline CDR1 LGHDT, CDR2 YNNKEL (reference sequence). CDR3 length: 15 amino acids. V was pared by 1 base and J by 8 bases, with 6 bases of the junction left unmatched. In DNA, the CDR3 is TGTGCCAGCAGCCAAGCCCCCGGGACTAGCTATGAGCAGTTCTTC. It translates to CASSQAPGTSYEQFF.

The chain carries TRBV6-5 and TRBJ2-3, with a possible D match to TRBD2 (5 bases). With 7 bases removed from V and 5 bases from J, the gap between germline ends came to 16 bases. Germline V gives CDR1 MNHEY, CDR2 SVGAGI. The CDR3 has 14 amino acids. Written as DNA, the CDR3 is TGTGCCAGCATCCCAGGACTGGCGGGAGATACGCAGTATTTT. Its protein is CASIPGLAGDTQYF.

The chain couples TRBV28 to TRBJ2-6, with 8 bases that match TRBD1. The CDR3 consists of 19 residues. Germline V gene sequence: CDR1 MDHEN, CDR2 SYDVKM. V dropped 3 bases and J dropped 0; count of bases not matched to a gene: 10. The CDR3 nucleotides read TGTGCCAGCAGTTTTACTCGGGACAGGCAAATCTCTGGGGCCAACGTCCTGACTTTC. It encodes CASSFTRDRQISGANVLTF.

CDR3 in amino acids: CASSATSGSSPQETQYF. The CDR3 bases are TGTGCCAGCAGTGCGACTAGCGGGAGTTCGCCACAAGAGACCCAGTACTTC. This chain connects TRBV28 to TRBJ2-5, with 12 bases aligning to TRBD2. There are 17 residues in the CDR3. CDR1 and CDR2 (germline): MDHEN, SYDVKM. The trim removed 5 bases at V and 2 bases at J, leaving 9 bases unmatched.

This clone was counted once. This chain joins TRBV19 and TRBJ1-4; TRBD1 matches 9 bases. Germline V lookup: CDR1 LNHDA, CDR2 SQIVND (reference sequence). The J segment lost 7 bases and the V segment lost 6 bases, leaving 12 bases of the junction unmatched. This CDR3 contains 16 residues. CDR3: CASSHPSGTGLEKLFF. The CDR3 bases are TGTGCCAGTAGCCACCCATCCGGGACAGGGCTTGAAAAACTGTTTTTT.

The chain employs TRBV19 and TRBJ1-5; D gene uncertain. Trimming removed 1 base from V and 4 bases from J, with 11 bases in between. The CDR3 totals 15 residues. Germline V gene data show CDR1 as LNHDA and CDR2 as SQIVND (reference sequence). The CDR3 DNA is TGTGCCAGTAGTATAGCCCCGGGTAGGAATCAGCCCCAGCATTTT. It translates to CASSIAPGRNQPQHF.